The clone carrying this TCR beta chain appeared many times. V gave up 0 bases and J gave up 1 base, with 13 bases separating them. CDR1 is MNHNS, CDR2 SASEGT, per germline. The CDR3 totals 17 residues. The data were obtained in a study of blood T cell repertoires in COVID-19. Across the whole study: T cells, B-cell-depleted T cells, or PBMCs supplied cDNA or gDNA.

Original analysis: Nucleated cell counts were estimated from reference gene primer amplification. Sequencing was performed with immunoSEQ multiplex PCR; in TCRdb, only in-frame clones are kept and a portion is missing. V and J calls and clone size follow that table, whereas D and trimming were derived from the DNA. The data show roughly 140,000 clones, around 80% seen once. This clonotype was sampled from a man in his sixties with active or convalescent COVID-19. Specimen: peripheral blood. The chain combines TRBV6-1 with TRBJ1-5; D ambiguous. DNA of the CDR3: TGTGCCAGCAGTGAAGCGATCCCTTCAGTAAGCAATCAGCCCCAGCATTTT. Translation gives CASSEAIPSVSNQPQHF.